The clone carrying this TCR beta chain came up once. Its antigen is as yet unknown. The record originates from a study of cytomegalovirus exposure and HLA in healthy donors. On the study more broadly: Both the roughly 120 validation repertoires and the approximately 700 first-cohort repertoires used the same platform, as reported by a later analysis. Study findings and constraints: The authors confirmed in vitro that three CMV-associated chains were specific for CMV antigens. Cytomegalovirus association was assigned to about 150 TCR beta chains.

Data came from immunoSEQ multiplex PCR; TCRdb stores just in-frame clones and leaves some out. The sample lists tens of thousands of clones; roughly 95% were seen once. Separate from the roughly 610-subject first cohort, the roughly 120-subject validation cohort was the one that the donors belonged to. This CDR3 has 14 amino acids. The junction had 2 bases not matched to a gene; V was cut back by 5 bases and J by 3 bases. Germline assignment: CDR1 MNHEY and CDR2 SMNVEV (reference sequence). The sequenced sample consisted of PBMCs. The source of this sequence is a woman under 30 in good health and CMV-seronegative. The gene calls are TRBV27 and TRBJ2-5; 11 bases match TRBD2. The CDR3 region is CASSRLAGKETQYF. The CDR3 DNA is TGTGCCAGCAGTCGACTAGCGGGGAAAGAGACCCAGTACTTC.